The 12 T cell receptor beta chains presented below share a single source sample, sequenced in a study of blood T cell repertoires in COVID-19. Method: immunoSEQ multiplex PCR; TCRdb's copy keeps in-frame clones and lacks some. Of under 200,000 clones in the sample, 90% were seen once. The sample was peripheral blood. These TCRs come from a man aged 50-60 years with acute or convalescent COVID-19.

V and J are TRBV28 and TRBJ2-7; D is perhaps TRBD2 (5 bases). Trimming removed 5 bases at V and 2 bases at J, with 16 bases between. The CDR3 consists of 15 residues. The germline CDR1 and CDR2 sequences are MDHEN and SYDVKM. CDR3 sequence reads: CASSPGMGSTYEQYF. DNA of the CDR3: TGTGCCAGCAGTCCCGGGATGGGCAGTACCTACGAGCAGTACTTC.

V usage is TRBV12-3 or TRBV12-4 and J usage is TRBJ2-3; weak D call: TRBD1 (6 bases). The length of the CDR3 is 13 residues. V was clipped by 6 bases and J by 2 bases, with 9 bases between them. In nucleotides, the CDR3 is TGTGCCAGCAGAGGGACACTCACAGATACGCAGTATTTT. Encoded protein: CASRGTLTDTQYF.

This chain joins TRBV19 and TRBJ2-1; 9 nucleotides line up with TRBD2. The CDR3 totals 16 residues. Germline loops: CDR1 LNHDA, CDR2 SQIVND (reference sequence). The trim removed 2 bases at V and 8 bases at J, leaving 10 bases unmatched. The CDR3 DNA reads TGTGCCAGTAGTATACTTAGCGGGAGCGTGATCGATGAGCAGTTCTTC. Its protein is CASSILSGSVIDEQFF. The full variable domain, completed using reference TRBV19 and TRBJ2-1, is DGGITQSPKYLFRKEGQNVTLSCEQNLNHDAMYWYRQDPGQGLRLIYYSQIVNDFQKGDIAEGYSVSREKKESFPLTVTSAQKNPTAFYLCASSILSGSVIDEQFFGPGTRLTVL.

The chain couples TRBV6-5 to TRBJ2-7; TRBD1 is a possible D gene (6 bases). From germline, CDR1 is MNHEY and CDR2 SVGAGI. Between the trimmed V and J ends, which lost 3 bases and 2 bases, there was a span of 11 bases. The CDR3 sequence is 14 residues long. The CDR3: CASSYSTGAYEQYV. The CDR3 nucleotides read TGTGCCAGCAGTTATTCGACAGGAGCCTACGAGCAGTACGTC.

The rearrangement uses TRBV5-4 and TRBJ2-7, with D tentatively TRBD2 (5 bases). CDR1 and CDR2 from the germline V gene are SGHNT and YYREEE (reference sequence). The CDR3 runs 13 residues. V lost 4 bases, J lost 4 bases, and 12 bases lay in between. CDR3: CASSPRTGYEQYF. CDR3 coding DNA: TGTGCCAGCAGCCCCCGGACGGGATACGAGCAGTACTTC. The full variable domain, its missing parts supplied by reference TRBV5-4 and TRBJ2-7, is ETGVTQSPTHLIKTRGQQVTLRCSSQSGHNTVSWYQQALGQGPQFIFQYYREEENGRGNFPPRFSGLQFPNYSSELNVNALELDDSALYLCASSPRTGYEQYFGPGTRLTVT.

The chain couples TRBV25-1 to TRBJ1-4, with 8 bases aligning to TRBD1. The V and J ends lost 5 bases and 4 bases, in that order; junction bases with no gene match: 3. From germline, CDR1 is MGHDK and CDR2 SYGVNS. CDR3 length: 14 amino acids. CDR3 DNA sequence: TGTGCCAGCAGTTACGGACAGGGTAATGAAAAACTGTTTTTT. Protein: CASSYGQGNEKLFF.

The chain uses TRBV4-2 and TRBJ1-3; D is undetermined. Looked up from germline, CDR1 is LGHNA and CDR2 is YNFKEQ. The CDR3 contains 15 residues. The V end lost 6 bases, the J end lost 2 bases, and 14 bases lay between the germline ends. The CDR3 here is CASSPRGSTGNTIYF. The CDR3 nucleotides read TGTGCCAGCAGTCCCCGGGGTAGCACTGGAAACACCATATATTTT.

Note on this clone: The same CDR3 arises from other DNA sequences in this sample as well. This chain joins TRBV30 and TRBJ1-5; 7 nucleotides match TRBD1. CDR1 and CDR2 from the germline V gene are GTSNPN and SVGIG (reference sequence). This CDR3 has 13 amino acids. The ends lost 0 bases at V and 4 bases at J; junction bases unmatched: 0. This CDR3 reads CAWSVQGNQPQHF. CDR3 DNA: TGTGCCTGGAGTGTACAGGGGAATCAGCCCCAGCATTTT.

V gene TRBV28 combines with J gene TRBJ2-1; maybe TRBD2 (6 bases). CDR1 MDHEN and CDR2 SYDVKM come from the germline V gene. Trimming left V 7 bases short and J 5 bases short, with 21 bases between. The CDR3 covers 16 residues. The CDR3 coding sequence is TGTGCCAGCACTATGCCGGGACTTTCGAGGCACAATGAGCAGTTCTTC. Its protein product is CASTMPGLSRHNEQFF.

The genes are TRBV28 and TRBJ2-7, with 9 bases that match TRBD1. In germline, CDR1 is MDHEN, CDR2 SYDVKM. Trimming took 5 bases from V and 5 from J; bases not matched to a gene: 7. The CDR3 covers 14 residues. The CDR3 loop is CASSVSGTGNEQYF. The CDR3 region has the DNA TGTGCCAGCAGTGTATCCGGGACAGGGAACGAGCAGTACTTC.

The chain couples TRBV4-3 to TRBJ2-2; 7 nucleotides match TRBD2. Losses at the gene ends were 0 bases for V and 4 bases for J; bases not matched to a gene: 14. This CDR3 comprises 19 residues. Germline V gene lookup returns CDR1 LGHNA and CDR2 YSLEER. The CDR3 nucleotides read TGCGCCAGCAGCCAAGATACCAGCGGGGTCACTTTGGGCACCGGGGAGCTGTTTTTT. This encodes CASSQDTSGVTLGTGELFF.

V and J are TRBV30 and TRBJ1-4; D remains ambiguous. Trimming shortened V by 0 bases and J by 10 bases, and 18 bases separated the two germline ends. This CDR3 has 15 residues. The germline gives CDR1 GTSNPN, CDR2 SVGIG (reference sequence). The CDR3 DNA reads TGTGCCTGGAGTGTAGGAGCCTTCCCTCCGGGAAAACTGTTTTTT. Its translation: CAWSVGAFPPGKLFF.